The TCR beta chain described here comes from a study of blood T cell repertoires in COVID-19. Across the study: The United States, Italy and Spain supplied acute and convalescent COVID-19 samples. The analysed material was cDNA or gDNA that came from T cells, B-cell-depleted T cells, or PBMCs.

In the original workflow: Researchers report that nucleated cell counts were estimated from reference gene primer amplification. Clones were read by immunoSEQ multiplex PCR, and TCRdb kept only the in-frame ones, dropping some. V, J and clone size are taken as reported in that table, and D and trimming were inferred from the DNA itself. Of roughly 160,000 clones listed, just over 85% are singletons. J lost 7 bases, V lost 0 bases, and 6 bases had no gene match. The CDR3 extends over 16 amino acids. In germline, CDR1 is LGHDT, CDR2 YNNKEL (reference sequence). The chain recombines TRBV3-1 (or the pseudogene TRBV3-2) with TRBJ2-1; TRBD2 aligns across 10 bases. Material: peripheral blood. The TCR originated in a man aged 50-59 years with active or convalescent COVID-19. The CDR3 region has the DNA TGTGCCAGCAGCCAAGATCTCGTACTAGCGGGGAATGAGCAGTTCTTC. Its translation: CASSQDLVLAGNEQFF.